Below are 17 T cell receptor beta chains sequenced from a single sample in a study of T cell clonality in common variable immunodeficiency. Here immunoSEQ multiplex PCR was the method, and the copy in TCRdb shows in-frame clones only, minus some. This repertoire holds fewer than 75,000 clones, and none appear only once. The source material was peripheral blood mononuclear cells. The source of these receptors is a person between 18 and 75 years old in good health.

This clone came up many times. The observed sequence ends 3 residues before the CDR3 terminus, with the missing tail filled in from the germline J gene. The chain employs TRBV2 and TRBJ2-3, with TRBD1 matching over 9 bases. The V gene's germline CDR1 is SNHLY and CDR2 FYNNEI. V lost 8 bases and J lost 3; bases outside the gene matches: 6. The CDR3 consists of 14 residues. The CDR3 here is CASQDRGFTDTQYF. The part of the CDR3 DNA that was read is TGTGCCAGCCAAGACAGGGGGTTTACAGATACG.

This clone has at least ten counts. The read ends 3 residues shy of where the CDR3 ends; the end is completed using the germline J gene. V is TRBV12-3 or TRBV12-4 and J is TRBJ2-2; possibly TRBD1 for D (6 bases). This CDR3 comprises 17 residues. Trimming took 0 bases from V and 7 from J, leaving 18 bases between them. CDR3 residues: CASSLALDRSRIGELFF. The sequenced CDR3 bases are TGTGCCAGCAGTTTAGCCCTCGACAGGAGCAGGATCGGGGAG.

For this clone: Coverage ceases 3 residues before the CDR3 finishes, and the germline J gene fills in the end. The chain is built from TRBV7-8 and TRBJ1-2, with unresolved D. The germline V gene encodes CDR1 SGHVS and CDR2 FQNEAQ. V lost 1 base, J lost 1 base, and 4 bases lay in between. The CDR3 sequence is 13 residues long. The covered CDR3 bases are TGTGCCAGCAGCTTAGAGGGTAACTATGGC. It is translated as CASSLEGNYG. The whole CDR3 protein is CASSLEGNYGYTF.

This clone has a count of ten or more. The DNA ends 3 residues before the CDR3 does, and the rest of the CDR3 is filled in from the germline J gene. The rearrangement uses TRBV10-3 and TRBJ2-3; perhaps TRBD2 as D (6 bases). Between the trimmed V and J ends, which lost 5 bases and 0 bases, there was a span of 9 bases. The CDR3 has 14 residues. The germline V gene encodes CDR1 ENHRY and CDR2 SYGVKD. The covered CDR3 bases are TGTGCCATCAGTCCGGGACTCAGCACAGATACG. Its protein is CAISPGLSTDT. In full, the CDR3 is CAISPGLSTDTQYF.

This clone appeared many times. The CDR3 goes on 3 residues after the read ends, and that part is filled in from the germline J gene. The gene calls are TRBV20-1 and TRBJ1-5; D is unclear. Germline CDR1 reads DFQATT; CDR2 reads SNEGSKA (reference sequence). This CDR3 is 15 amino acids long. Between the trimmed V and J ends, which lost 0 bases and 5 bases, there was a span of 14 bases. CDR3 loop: CSARDIGLQYQPQHF. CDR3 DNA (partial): TGCAGTGCTAGAGATATCGGACTTCAATATCAGCCC.

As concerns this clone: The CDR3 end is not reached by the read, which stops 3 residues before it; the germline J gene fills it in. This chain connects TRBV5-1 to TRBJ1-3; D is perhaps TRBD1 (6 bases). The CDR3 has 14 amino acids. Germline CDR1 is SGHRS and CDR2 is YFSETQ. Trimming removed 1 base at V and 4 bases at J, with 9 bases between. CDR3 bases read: TGCGCCAGCAGCTTGTCAGGGGAAGGAAACACC. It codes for CASSLSGEGNT. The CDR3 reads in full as CASSLSGEGNTIYF.

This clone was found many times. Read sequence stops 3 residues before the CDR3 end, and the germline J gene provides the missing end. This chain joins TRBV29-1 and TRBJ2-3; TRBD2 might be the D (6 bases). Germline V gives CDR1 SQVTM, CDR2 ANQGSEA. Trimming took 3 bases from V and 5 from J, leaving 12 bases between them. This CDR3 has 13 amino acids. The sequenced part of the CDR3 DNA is TGCAGCGTTGAGCGGCAAGCGGGAGATACG. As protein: CSVERQAGDT. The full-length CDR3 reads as CSVERQAGDTQYF.

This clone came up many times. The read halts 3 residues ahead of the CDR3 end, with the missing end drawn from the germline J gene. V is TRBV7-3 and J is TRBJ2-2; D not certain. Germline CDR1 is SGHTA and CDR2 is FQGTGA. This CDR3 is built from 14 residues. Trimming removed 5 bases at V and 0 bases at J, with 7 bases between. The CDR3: CASSEVANTGELFF. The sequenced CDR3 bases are TGTGCCAGCAGCGAGGTTGCGAACACCGGGGAG.

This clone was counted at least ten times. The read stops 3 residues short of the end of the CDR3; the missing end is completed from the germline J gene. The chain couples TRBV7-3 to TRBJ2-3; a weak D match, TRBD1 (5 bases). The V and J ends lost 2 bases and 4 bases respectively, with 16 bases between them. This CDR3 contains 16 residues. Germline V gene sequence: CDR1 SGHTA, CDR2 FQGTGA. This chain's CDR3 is CASSLSAGIPPDTQYF. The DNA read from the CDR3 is TGTGCCAGCAGCTTATCAGCAGGGATCCCACCAGATACG.

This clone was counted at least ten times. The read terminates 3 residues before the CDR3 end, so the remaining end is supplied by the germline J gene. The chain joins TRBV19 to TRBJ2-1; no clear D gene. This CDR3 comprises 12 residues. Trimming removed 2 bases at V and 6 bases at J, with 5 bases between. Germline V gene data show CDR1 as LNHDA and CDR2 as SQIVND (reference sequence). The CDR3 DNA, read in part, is TGTGCCAGTAGTATACTATCCAATGAG. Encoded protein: CASSILSNE. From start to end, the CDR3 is CASSILSNEQFF.

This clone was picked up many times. The CDR3 loop is CASSQRTSGTYNEQFF. The DNA read from the CDR3 is TGTGCCAGCAGCCAAAGGACTAGCGGGACCTACAATGAG. V gene TRBV13 combines with J gene TRBJ2-1; 12 nucleotides line up with TRBD2. The missing CDR3 end, 3 residues past where the read stops, is filled in from the germline J gene. CDR3 length: 16 amino acids. Germline V gene data show CDR1 as PRHDT and CDR2 as FYEKMQ (reference sequence). Unmatched junction bases numbered 4, after V lost 5 bases and J lost 2 bases.

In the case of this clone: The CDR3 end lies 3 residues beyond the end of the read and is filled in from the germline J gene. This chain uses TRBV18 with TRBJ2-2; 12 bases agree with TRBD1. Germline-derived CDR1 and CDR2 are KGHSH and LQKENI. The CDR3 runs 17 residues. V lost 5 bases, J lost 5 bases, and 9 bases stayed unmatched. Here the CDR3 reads CASSSTGTGGWTGELFF. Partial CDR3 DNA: TGTGCCAGCTCATCGACCGGGACAGGGGGCTGGACCGGGGAG.

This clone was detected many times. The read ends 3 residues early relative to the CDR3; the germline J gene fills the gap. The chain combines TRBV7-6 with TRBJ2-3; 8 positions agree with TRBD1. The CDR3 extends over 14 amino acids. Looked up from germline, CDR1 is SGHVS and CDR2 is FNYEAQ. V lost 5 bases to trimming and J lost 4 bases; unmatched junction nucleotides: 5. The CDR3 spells CASSGRGLADTQYF. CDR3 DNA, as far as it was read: TGTGCCAGCAGCGGCAGGGGGCTTGCAGATACG.

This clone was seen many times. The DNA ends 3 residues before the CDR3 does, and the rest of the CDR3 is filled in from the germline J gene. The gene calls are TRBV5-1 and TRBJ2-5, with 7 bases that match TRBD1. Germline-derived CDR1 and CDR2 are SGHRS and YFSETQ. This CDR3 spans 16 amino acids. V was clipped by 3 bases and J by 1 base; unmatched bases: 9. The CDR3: CASSSQGDRAQETQYF. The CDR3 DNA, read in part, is TGCGCCAGCAGCTCGCAGGGGGACAGAGCCCAAGAGACC.

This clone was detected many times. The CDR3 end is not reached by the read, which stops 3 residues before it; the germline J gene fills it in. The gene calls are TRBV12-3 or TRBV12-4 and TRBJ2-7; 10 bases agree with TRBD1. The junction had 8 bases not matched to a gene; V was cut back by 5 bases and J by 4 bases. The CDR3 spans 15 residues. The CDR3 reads CASSQRTGGYYEQYF. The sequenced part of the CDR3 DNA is TGTGCCAGCAGTCAGCGGACAGGGGGTTATTACGAG.

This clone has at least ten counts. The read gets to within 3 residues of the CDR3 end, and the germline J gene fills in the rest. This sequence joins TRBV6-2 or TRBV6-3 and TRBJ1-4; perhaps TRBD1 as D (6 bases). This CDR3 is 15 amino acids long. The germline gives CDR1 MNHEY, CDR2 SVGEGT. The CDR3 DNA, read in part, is TGTGCCAGCACCCTAATAGGGGGAACAGCAAGCGAA. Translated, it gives CASTLIGGTASE. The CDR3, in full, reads CASTLIGGTASELFF.

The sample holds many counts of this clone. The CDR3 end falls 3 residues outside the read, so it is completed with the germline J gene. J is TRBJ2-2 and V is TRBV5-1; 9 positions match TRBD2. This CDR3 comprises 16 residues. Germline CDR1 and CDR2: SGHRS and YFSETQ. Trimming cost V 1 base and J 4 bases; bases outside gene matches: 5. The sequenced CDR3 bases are TGCGCCAGCAGCTTGTTCGCTAGCGGGGCCACCGGGGAG. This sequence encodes CASSLFASGATGE. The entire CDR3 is CASSLFASGATGELFF.